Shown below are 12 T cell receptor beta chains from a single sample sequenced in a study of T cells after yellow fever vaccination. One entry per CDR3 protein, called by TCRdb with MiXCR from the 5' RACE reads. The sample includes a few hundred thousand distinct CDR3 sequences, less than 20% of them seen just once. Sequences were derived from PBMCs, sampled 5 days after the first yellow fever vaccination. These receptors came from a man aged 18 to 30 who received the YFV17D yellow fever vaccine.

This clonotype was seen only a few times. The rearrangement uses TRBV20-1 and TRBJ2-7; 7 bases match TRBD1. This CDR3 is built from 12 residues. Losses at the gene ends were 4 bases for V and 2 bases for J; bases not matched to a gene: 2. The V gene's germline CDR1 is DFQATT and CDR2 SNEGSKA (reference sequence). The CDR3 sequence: CSAKGQPYEQYF. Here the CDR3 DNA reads TGCAGTGCTAAGGGACAGCCCTACGAGCAGTACTTC.

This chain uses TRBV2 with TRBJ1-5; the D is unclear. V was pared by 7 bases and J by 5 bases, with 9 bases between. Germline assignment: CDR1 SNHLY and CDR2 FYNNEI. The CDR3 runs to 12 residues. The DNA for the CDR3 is TGTGCCAGCAACAAACGCGATCAGCCCCAGCATTTT. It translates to CASNKRDQPQHF.

CDR3 protein: CASSLRGRGLTGELFF. The CDR3 DNA is TGTGCCAGCAGCTTACGTGGCAGGGGTCTCACCGGGGAGCTGTTTTTT. The chain recombines TRBV7-6 with TRBJ2-2; D might be TRBD1 (6 bases). Trimming shortened V by 2 bases and J by 4 bases, and 14 bases separated the two germline ends. The germline CDR1 and CDR2 sequences are SGHVS and FNYEAQ. The CDR3 is made up of 16 amino acids.

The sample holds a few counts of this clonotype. The CDR3 spells CASSDGTGDQPQHF. DNA for the CDR3: TGCGCCAGCAGCGACGGGACAGGGGATCAGCCCCAGCATTTT. J is TRBJ1-5 and V is TRBV4-3, with TRBD1 matching over 10 bases. The CDR3 covers 14 residues. The junction had 3 bases not matched to a gene; V was cut back by 5 bases and J by 5 bases. CDR1 LGHNA and CDR2 YSLEER come from the germline V gene.

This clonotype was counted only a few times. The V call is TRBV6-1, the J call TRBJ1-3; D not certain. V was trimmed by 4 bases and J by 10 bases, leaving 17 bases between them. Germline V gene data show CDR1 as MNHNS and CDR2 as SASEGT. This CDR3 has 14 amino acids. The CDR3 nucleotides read TGTGCCAGCAGTGGCAGGAACCCGCTGCTTACCATATATTTT. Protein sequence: CASSGRNPLLTIYF.

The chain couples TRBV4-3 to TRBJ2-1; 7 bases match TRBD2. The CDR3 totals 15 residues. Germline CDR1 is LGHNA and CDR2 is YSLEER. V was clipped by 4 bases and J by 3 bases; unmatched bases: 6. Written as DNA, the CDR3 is TGCGCCAGCAGCCCCACTAGCGATTTCTACAATGAGCAGTTCTTC. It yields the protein CASSPTSDFYNEQFF.

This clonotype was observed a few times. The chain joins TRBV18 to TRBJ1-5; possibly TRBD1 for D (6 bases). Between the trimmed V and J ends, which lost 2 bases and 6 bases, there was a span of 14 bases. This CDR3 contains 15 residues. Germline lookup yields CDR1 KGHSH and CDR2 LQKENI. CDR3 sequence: CASSPMAGVGQPQHF. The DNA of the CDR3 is TGTGCCAGCTCACCAATGGCAGGGGTGGGTCAGCCCCAGCATTTT.

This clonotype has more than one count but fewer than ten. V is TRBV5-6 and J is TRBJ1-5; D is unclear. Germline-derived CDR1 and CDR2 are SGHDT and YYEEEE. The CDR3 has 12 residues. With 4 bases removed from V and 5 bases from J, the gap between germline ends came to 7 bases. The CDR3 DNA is TGTGCCAGCAGCAGGAGTCATCAGCCCCAGCATTTT. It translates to CASSRSHQPQHF.

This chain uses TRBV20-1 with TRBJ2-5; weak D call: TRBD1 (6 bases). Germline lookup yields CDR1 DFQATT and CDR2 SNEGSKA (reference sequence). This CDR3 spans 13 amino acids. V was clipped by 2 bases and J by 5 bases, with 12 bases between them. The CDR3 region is CSARSTGMETQYF. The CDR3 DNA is TGCAGTGCTAGATCGACAGGAATGGAGACCCAGTACTTC.

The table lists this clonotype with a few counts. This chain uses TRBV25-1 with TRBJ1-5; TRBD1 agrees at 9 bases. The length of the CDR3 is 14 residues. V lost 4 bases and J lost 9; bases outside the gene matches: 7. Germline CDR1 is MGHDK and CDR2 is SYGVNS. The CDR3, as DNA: TGTGCCAGCAGTGGAACAGGGGGCCACACGCCCCAGCATTTT. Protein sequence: CASSGTGGHTPQHF.

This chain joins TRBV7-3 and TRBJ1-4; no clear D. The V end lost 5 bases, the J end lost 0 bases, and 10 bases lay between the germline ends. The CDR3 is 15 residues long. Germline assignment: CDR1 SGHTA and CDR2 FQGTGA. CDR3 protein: CASSPGLSTNEKLFF. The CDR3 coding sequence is TGTGCCAGCAGCCCCGGGCTGTCAACTAATGAAAAACTGTTTTTT.

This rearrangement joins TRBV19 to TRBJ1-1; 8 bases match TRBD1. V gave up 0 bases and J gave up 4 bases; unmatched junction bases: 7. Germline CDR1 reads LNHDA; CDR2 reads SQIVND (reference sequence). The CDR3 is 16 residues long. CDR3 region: CASSIDPWDRTTEAFF. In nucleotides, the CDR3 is TGTGCCAGTAGTATAGATCCCTGGGACAGGACCACTGAAGCTTTCTTT.